This T cell receptor beta chain was sequenced in a study of blood T cell repertoires in COVID-19. In the study overall: PBMCs, B-cell-depleted T cells, or T cells were the source of the cDNA or gDNA that made up the material.

Original processing notes: Researchers report that nucleated cell counts were estimated from reference gene primer amplification. Repertoires were generated with immunoSEQ multiplex PCR, while TCRdb's copy carries only in-frame clones and drops some. V, J and clone size reflect that table, while D and trimming were determined from the DNA. This table has tens of thousands of clones, roughly 87% appearing once. Germline CDR1 reads SGHTA; CDR2 reads FQGNSA. The CDR3 spans 14 residues. V was shortened by 3 bases and J by 3 bases, with 11 bases between the two germline ends. The sequence derives from a man aged 80 or over in a cohort sampled during active COVID-19. The sample was peripheral blood. V gene TRBV7-2 combines with J gene TRBJ1-1; D perhaps matches TRBD1 (5 bases). Written as DNA, the CDR3 is TGTGCCAGCAGCTTTGGGGCAGGGCACACTGAAGCTTTCTTT. This translates into CASSFGAGHTEAFF.